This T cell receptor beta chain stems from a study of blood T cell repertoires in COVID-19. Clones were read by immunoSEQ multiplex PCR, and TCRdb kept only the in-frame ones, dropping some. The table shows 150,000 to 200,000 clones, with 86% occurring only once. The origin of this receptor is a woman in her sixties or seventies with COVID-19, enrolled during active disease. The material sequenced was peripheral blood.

Written as DNA, the CDR3 is TGTGCCAGCAGCTTAGACGGGGGAACTAATGAAAAACTGTTTTTT. Encoded protein: CASSLDGGTNEKLFF. The chain employs TRBV7-2 and TRBJ1-4, with D possibly matching TRBD1 (5 bases). This CDR3 contains 15 residues. V lost 1 base to trimming and J lost 1 base, with 7 bases between them. In germline, CDR1 is SGHTA, CDR2 FQGNSA.